This T cell receptor (beta chain) was sequenced in a study of tumor-infiltrating lymphocytes in localized non-small cell lung cancer. At the level of the study: Patients included smokers and never-smokers with various histologies, some sampled after neoadjuvant chemotherapy.

The data were produced by immunoSEQ multiplex PCR, yet TCRdb's version contains in-frame clones alone and is incomplete. Counted here are 7,200 or so clones, approximately 61% occurring once; the ten biggest clones make up roughly an eighth. The CDR3 has 15 amino acids. Germline V gene data show CDR1 as MDHEN and CDR2 as SYDVKM. V dropped 2 bases and J dropped 3; count of bases not matched to a gene: 6. Study-wide findings and caveats: Tumor T-cell fraction was not associated with recurrence-free survival. Compared with uninvolved lung, tumors showed higher T cell infiltration by TCRbeta sequencing.

In its sample, this clone is medium-sized. Its cognate antigen is unknown. Sequenced: lung tumor tissue. The TCR originated in a human donor with non-small cell lung cancer. The chain combines TRBV28 with TRBJ2-7, with 8 bases fitting TRBD1. Here the CDR3 DNA reads TGTGCCAGCAGTTTAGGTAGGACAGGGTACTACGAGCAGTACTTC. Translated, it gives CASSLGRTGYYEQYF.